One and the same sample provided the 25 T cell receptor beta chains below, sequenced in a study of T cell repertoires in aging, cancer and after chemotherapy. A mixed TRB-A/B primer pool amplified rearranged TRB by multiplex touch-down PCR. TCRdb re-analysed the multiplex PCR reads in MiXCR, keeping a single row per CDR3 protein. This repertoire shows thousands of distinct CDR3 sequences, about 38% found once; its top ten account for around 50%. Amplification of TCR beta used genomic DNA extracted from peripheral blood. The sequenced sample was blood. All receptors come from a human donor in good health.

The rearrangement links TRBV7-2 to TRBJ1-2; D uncertain. Germline loops: CDR1 SGHTA, CDR2 FQGNSA. This CDR3 is built from 13 residues. With 5 bases removed from V and 6 bases from J, the gap between germline ends came to 13 bases. This CDR3 is CASSPRQRDGYTF. The CDR3 DNA sequence: TGTGCCAGCAGCCCACGCCAGAGGGATGGCTACACCTTC. The whole variable domain, remainder taken from reference TRBV7-2 and TRBJ1-2, is GAGVSQSPSNKVTEKGKDVELRCDPISGHTALYWYRQSLGQGLEFLIYFQGNSAPDKSGLPSDRFSAERTGGSVSTLTIQRTQQEDSAVYLCASSPRQRDGYTFGSGTRLTVV.

This clonotype is large (0.1 to 1%) in the sample. The rearrangement uses TRBV6-5 and TRBJ1-2; a weak D match, TRBD1 (6 bases). V was shortened by 7 bases and J by 4 bases, with 22 bases between the two germline ends. The CDR3 covers 16 residues. CDR1 is MNHEY, CDR2 SVGAGI, per germline. CDR3 in DNA: TGTGCCAGCACCCCGGTTACAGGGACCGGGAGCTATGGCTACACCTTC. The encoded protein is CASTPVTGTGSYGYTF.

This clonotype was found once. Since a much larger clone is just one base distant, this may be a read error. V and J are TRBV19 and TRBJ2-1; 14 bases align to TRBD2. Germline lookup yields CDR1 LNHDA and CDR2 SQIVND (reference sequence). Trimming took 4 bases from V and 6 from J; bases not matched to a gene: 5. The CDR3 is 16 amino acids. This chain's CDR3 is CASSTGLAGEFNEQFF. CDR3 bases: TGTGCCAGTAGTACGGGACTAGCGGGGGAGTTCAATGAGCAGTTCTTC.

This CDR3 reads CALSLKKLFF. CDR3 sequence (DNA): TGCGCCCTCTCGCTGAAAAAACTGTTTTTT. V usage is TRBV5-1 and J usage is TRBJ1-4; unclear D gene. There are 10 residues in the CDR3. The germline V and J ends were trimmed by 10 bases and 9 bases, with 10 bases remaining between them. Germline V gene sequence: CDR1 SGHRS, CDR2 YFSETQ.

The chain recombines TRBV5-6 with TRBJ2-7, with TRBD2 matching 12 bases. This CDR3 is built from 14 residues. The J segment lost 4 bases and the V segment lost 7 bases, leaving 6 bases of the junction unmatched. CDR1 is SGHDT and CDR2 is YYEEEE in the germline V gene. CDR3 residues: CASEPGLAGYEQYF. In DNA, the CDR3 is TGTGCCAGCGAGCCGGGACTAGCGGGTTACGAGCAGTACTTC.

The genes are TRBV10-1 and TRBJ2-3; no definite D call. CDR1 WNHNN and CDR2 SYGVQD come from the germline V gene (reference sequence). The CDR3 is 13 residues long. V lost 5 bases, J lost 2 bases, and 8 bases lay in between. CDR3 sequence reads: CASSPPHTDTQYF. The CDR3 DNA sequence: TGCGCCAGCAGTCCCCCCCACACAGATACGCAGTATTTT.

Sample share makes this clonotype medium-sized (0.01 to 0.1%). The gene calls are TRBV11-1 and TRBJ1-6; a possible D gene is TRBD1 (5 bases). V lost 2 bases and J lost 9, with 14 bases in between. This CDR3 has 15 residues. The germline V gene has CDR1 SGHAT and CDR2 FQDESV (reference sequence). CDR3 in amino acids: CASSLRLGESSPLHF. CDR3 in DNA: TGTGCCAGCAGCTTAAGGTTGGGGGAGTCTTCACCCCTCCACTTT.

The rearrangement uses TRBV7-9 and TRBJ1-1; TRBD1 matches 7 bases. The trim removed 5 bases at V and 0 bases at J, leaving 6 bases unmatched. Germline V CDR1 and CDR2: SEHNR, FQNEAQ (reference sequence). The CDR3 has 15 residues. In nucleotides, the CDR3 is TGTGCCAGCAGCCTAACGGGACAGATGAACACTGAAGCTTTCTTT. It yields the protein CASSLTGQMNTEAFF.

CDR3 nucleotide sequence: TGTGCCAGTAGTATCCCCCCGGATCAGCCCCAGCATTTT. Amino acids: CASSIPPDQPQHF. The chain uses TRBV19 and TRBJ1-5; D is uncertain. Germline values: CDR1 LNHDA, CDR2 SQIVND (reference sequence). The CDR3 is made up of 13 amino acids. V lost 3 bases and J lost 5, with 8 bases in between.

Concerning this clonotype: The junction differs from germline at one of its ends, possibly a read error. This rearrangement joins TRBV27 to TRBJ2-2, with 9 bases that match TRBD1. The CDR3 sequence is 16 residues long. The germline V gene has CDR1 MNHEY and CDR2 SMNVEV (reference sequence). This chain's CDR3 is CVSSLQGAKNTGELFF. CDR3 coding DNA: TGTGTCAGCAGTCTACAGGGGGCGAAGAACACCGGGGAGCTGTTTTTT.

As concerns this clonotype: A read error may produce the germline difference seen at one junction end. The rearrangement links TRBV4-3 to TRBJ2-2; D may be TRBD2 (5 bases). The CDR3 has 16 amino acids. Germline CDR1 LGHNA, CDR2 YSLEER. The CDR3 loop reads CASSQDRTRNTGELFF. DNA of the CDR3: TGTGCCAGCAGCCAGGACCGCACTAGAAACACCGGGGAGCTGTTTTTT.

The chain uses TRBV7-4 and TRBJ2-1; 7 nucleotides agree with TRBD2. Germline CDR1 and CDR2: SGHVT and SQSDAQ. The CDR3 covers 15 residues. J was trimmed by 5 bases and V by 3 bases; bases with no gene match: 7. CDR3 region: CASSLYPGTNNEQFF. The CDR3 DNA sequence: TGTGCCAGCAGCTTGTACCCCGGGACTAACAATGAGCAGTTCTTC. Complete variable domain (other parts from reference TRBV7-4 and TRBJ2-1): GAGVSQSPRYKVAKRGRDVALRCDSISGHVTLYWYRQTLGQGSEVLTYSQSDAQRDKSGRPSGRFSAERPERSVSTLKIQRTEQGDSAVYLCASSLYPGTNNEQFFGPGTRLTVL.

The chain employs TRBV5-6 and TRBJ1-1, with a tentative D call TRBD1 (6 bases). Trimming pared 3 bases from V and 1 base from J, leaving 19 bases between. The CDR3 contains 17 residues. Germline values: CDR1 SGHDT, CDR2 YYEEEE. CDR3 sequence reads: CASSYVFIGGPNTEAFF. The CDR3 DNA reads as TGTGCCAGCAGCTATGTCTTTATCGGGGGGCCGAACACTGAAGCTTTCTTT.

The table lists this clonotype with a count of one. CDR3: CASSFQGGRDGYTF. The CDR3 DNA is TGTGCCAGCAGTTTCCAAGGGGGCAGGGACGGCTACACCTTC. V and J are TRBV6-5 and TRBJ1-2, with 7 bases lining up with TRBD1. Looked up from germline, CDR1 is MNHEY and CDR2 is SVGAGI. V trimming: 4 bases; J trimming: 8 bases; junction bases outside the gene matches: 10. CDR3 length equals 14 residues.

The genes are TRBV6-5 and TRBJ2-7; possibly TRBD1 or TRBD2 for D (5 bases each). With 8 bases removed from V and 7 bases from J, the gap between germline ends came to 21 bases. Germline V gene sequence: CDR1 MNHEY, CDR2 SVGAGI. The length of the CDR3 is 14 residues. The CDR3 region is CASRWDELGWEQYF. CDR3 coding DNA: TGTGCCAGCCGGTGGGACGAACTGGGGTGGGAGCAGTACTTC.

This clonotype was observed a few times. V and J are TRBV6-1 and TRBJ2-1; 10 bases match TRBD1. Germline values: CDR1 MNHNS, CDR2 SASEGT. V lost 4 bases to trimming and J lost 9 bases; unmatched junction nucleotides: 6. The CDR3 loop spans 14 amino acids. CDR3 DNA sequence: TGTGCCAGCAGTGTAGACAGGGGGCTCGGTGAGCAGTTCTTC. Translated, it gives CASSVDRGLGEQFF.

The chain combines TRBV11-1 with TRBJ1-2, with D hard to call. Germline values: CDR1 SGHAT, CDR2 FQDESV (reference sequence). The V end lost 3 bases, the J end lost 7 bases, and 12 bases lay between the germline ends. The CDR3 extends over 13 amino acids. The CDR3 sequence: CASSFHRRVGYTF. The CDR3 DNA is TGTGCCAGCAGCTTCCATAGGAGGGTTGGCTACACCTTC. Full variable domain (remainder filled in from reference TRBV11-1 and TRBJ1-2): EAEVAQSPRYKITEKSQAVAFWCDPISGHATLYWYRQILGQGPELLVQFQDESVVDDSQLPKDRFSAERLKGVDSTLKIQPAELGDSAMYLCASSFHRRVGYTFGSGTRLTVV.

DNA of the CDR3: TGTGCCAGCAGTTTAAGCGTCTATCAGGACTACACCTTC. Translated: CASSLSVYQDYTF. This sequence joins TRBV12-3 or TRBV12-4 and TRBJ1-2; D remains ambiguous. Trimming removed 2 bases from V and 10 bases from J, with 14 bases in between. The CDR3 loop spans 13 amino acids.

This clonotype has just a few counts. The CDR3: CASSPPGSRGTDTQYF. In DNA, the CDR3 is TGTGCCAGCAGCCCCCCCGGGAGCAGGGGCACAGATACGCAGTATTTT. The J gene is TRBJ2-3, the V gene TRBV11-1; D might be TRBD2 (6 bases). V lost 5 bases and J 1 base, leaving 16 bases between the germline ends. This CDR3 is built from 16 residues. Germline loops: CDR1 SGHAT, CDR2 FQDESV (reference sequence).

This sequence joins TRBV27 and TRBJ1-1; D may be TRBD1 (6 bases). The V end lost 4 bases, the J end lost 6 bases, and 12 bases lay between the germline ends. Germline CDR1 is MNHEY and CDR2 is SMNVEV (reference sequence). The CDR3 extends over 13 amino acids. CDR3 sequence: CASSWAGHPEAFF. In DNA, the CDR3 is TGTGCCAGCAGTTGGGCGGGACACCCTGAAGCTTTCTTT.

This clonotype was counted between two and nine times. This rearrangement joins TRBV19 to TRBJ2-5, with TRBD2 matching 10 bases. Germline V gene data show CDR1 as LNHDA and CDR2 as SQIVND (reference sequence). V shed 8 bases, J shed 2 bases, and the junction held 2 bases outside the gene matches. The CDR3 loop spans 13 amino acids. The CDR3 reads CASAAGGQETQYF. The DNA of the CDR3 is TGTGCCAGTGCAGCGGGGGGGCAAGAGACCCAGTACTTC.

V and J are TRBV12-3 or TRBV12-4 and TRBJ1-5; D is uncertain. This CDR3 is 14 amino acids long. The V and J ends lost 7 bases and 0 bases respectively, with 10 bases between them. The CDR3 DNA follows: TGTGCCAGCAACTCGGGCCATAGCAATCAGCCCCAGCATTTT. Protein: CASNSGHSNQPQHF.

This clonotype was observed a few times. The chain recombines TRBV5-6 with TRBJ2-2; no clear D gene. The CDR3 has 14 amino acids. Germline V lookup: CDR1 SGHDT, CDR2 YYEEEE. V lost 0 bases and J 14 bases, leaving 17 bases between the germline ends. CDR3 amino acids: CASSLVVSLRQLFF. CDR3 DNA sequence: TGTGCCAGCAGCTTGGTTGTGTCTTTGCGGCAACTGTTTTTT.

This clonotype turned up a few times. The chain has TRBV12-3 or TRBV12-4 and TRBJ2-2, with TRBD1 matching over 12 bases. The CDR3 consists of 16 residues. Losses at the gene ends were 4 bases for V and 6 bases for J; bases not matched to a gene: 6. This CDR3 is CASSSRDRGPSGELFF. The DNA for the CDR3 is TGTGCCAGCAGTTCACGGGACAGGGGGCCTTCCGGGGAGCTGTTTTTT.

The chain combines TRBV6-5 with TRBJ2-7, with TRBD1 matching 7 bases. V was pared by 6 bases and J by 2 bases, with 10 bases of the junction left unmatched. The CDR3 is made up of 15 amino acids. Germline assignment: CDR1 MNHEY and CDR2 SVGAGI. The DNA of the CDR3 is TGTGCCAGCAGGGAAAGTACAGGGGTCACCTACGAGCAGTACTTC. As protein: CASRESTGVTYEQYF.